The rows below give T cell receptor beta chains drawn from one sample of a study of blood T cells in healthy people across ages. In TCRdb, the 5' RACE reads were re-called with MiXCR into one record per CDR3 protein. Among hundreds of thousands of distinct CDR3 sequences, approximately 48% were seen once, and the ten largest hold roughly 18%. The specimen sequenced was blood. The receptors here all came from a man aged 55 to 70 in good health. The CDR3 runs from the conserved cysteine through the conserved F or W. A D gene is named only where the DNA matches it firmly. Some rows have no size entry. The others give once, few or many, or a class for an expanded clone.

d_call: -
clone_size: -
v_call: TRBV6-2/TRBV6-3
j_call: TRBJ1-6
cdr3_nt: TGTGCCAGCAGTCTCCAGACGGATTCACCCCTCCACTTT
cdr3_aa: CASSLQTDSPLHF

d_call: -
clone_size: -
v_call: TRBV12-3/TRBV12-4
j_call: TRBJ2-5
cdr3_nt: TGTGCCAGCAGTGGCGGTAGTCGGGAAAACCAAGAGACCCAGTACTTC
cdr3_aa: CASSGGSRENQETQYF

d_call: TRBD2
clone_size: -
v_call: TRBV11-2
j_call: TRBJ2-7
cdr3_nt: TGTGCCAGCAGCCCCCGATTCCCCGGCGGGGGAGTAAGCTCCTACGAGCAGTACTTC
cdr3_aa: CASSPRFPGGGVSSYEQYF

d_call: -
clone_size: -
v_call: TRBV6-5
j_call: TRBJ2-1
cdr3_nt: TGTGCCAGCAGGGCCTCGGGCGCTAATGAGCAGTCCTTC
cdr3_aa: CASRASGANEQSF

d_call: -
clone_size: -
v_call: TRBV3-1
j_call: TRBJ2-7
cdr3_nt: TGTGCCAGCAGCCCACGCTACCTCCCCTACGAGCAGTACTTC
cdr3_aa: CASSPRYLPYEQYF

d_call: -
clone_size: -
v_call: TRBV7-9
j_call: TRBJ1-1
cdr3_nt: TGTGCCAGCAGCCCAGAGGCAGGCCGCACTGAAGCTTTCTTT
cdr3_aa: CASSPEAGRTEAFF

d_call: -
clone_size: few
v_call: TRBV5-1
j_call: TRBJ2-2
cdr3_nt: TGCGCCAGCAGCTGGGAGGGACAGACGAACACCGGGGAGCTGTTTTTT
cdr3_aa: CASSWEGQTNTGELFF

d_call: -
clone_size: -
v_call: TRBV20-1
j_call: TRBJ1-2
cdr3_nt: TGCAGTGCCCCAAGGGTGGTTGGGGACTATGGCTACACCTTC
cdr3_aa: CSAPRVVGDYGYTF

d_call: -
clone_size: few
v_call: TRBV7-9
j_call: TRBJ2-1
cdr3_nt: TGTGCCAGCAGCTTAGGAGAGAAATACAATGAGCAGTTCTTC
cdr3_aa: CASSLGEKYNEQFF

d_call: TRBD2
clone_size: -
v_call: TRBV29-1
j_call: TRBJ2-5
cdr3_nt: TGCAGCGTTGTAAGGGCTAGCGGCCAAGAGACCCAGTACTTC
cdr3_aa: CSVVRASGQETQYF

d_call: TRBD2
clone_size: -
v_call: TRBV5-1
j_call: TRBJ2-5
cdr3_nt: TGCGCCAGCAGCTCCTCCGGGACTAGCAACCGGGCCCAGTACTTC
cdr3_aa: CASSSSGTSNRAQYF

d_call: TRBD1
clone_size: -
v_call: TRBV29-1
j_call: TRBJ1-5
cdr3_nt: TGCAGCATTGTGACAGGGGTGGATCAGCCCCAGCATTTT
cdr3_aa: CSIVTGVDQPQHF

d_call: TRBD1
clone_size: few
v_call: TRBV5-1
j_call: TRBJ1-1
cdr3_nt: TGCGCCAGCAGCGTACAGACAGGGGATGAAGCTTTCTTT
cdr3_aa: CASSVQTGDEAFF

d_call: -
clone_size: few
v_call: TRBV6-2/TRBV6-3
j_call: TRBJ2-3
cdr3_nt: TGTGCCAGCAGGAGCCCAGGGGCCCCATCAGGAAAGTATTTT
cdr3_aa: CASRSPGAPSGKYF

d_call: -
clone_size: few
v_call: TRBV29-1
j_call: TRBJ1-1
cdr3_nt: TGCAGCGTTCTCCGGGGGGCTACTGAAGCTTTCTTT
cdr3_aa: CSVLRGATEAFF

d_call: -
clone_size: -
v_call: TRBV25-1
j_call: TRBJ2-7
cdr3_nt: TGTGCCAGTCTGAATGTGGAAGAGCAGTACTTC
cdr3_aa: CASLNVEEQYF

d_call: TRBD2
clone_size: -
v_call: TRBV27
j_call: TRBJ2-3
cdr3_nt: TGTGCCAGCAGTTTATTTTCGGGGGGGACTAGCGGGAGATACACAGATACGCAGTATTTT
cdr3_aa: CASSLFSGGTSGRYTDTQYF

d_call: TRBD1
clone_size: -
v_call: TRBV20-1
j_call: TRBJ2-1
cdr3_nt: TGCAGTGTTAAACAGGGGTCCAATGAGCAGTTCTTC
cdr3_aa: CSVKQGSNEQFF

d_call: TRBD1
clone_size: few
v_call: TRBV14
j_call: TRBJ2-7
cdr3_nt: TGTGCCAGCAGCCACACCGGGACAGGGGTCTACGAGCAGTACTTC
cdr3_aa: CASSHTGTGVYEQYF

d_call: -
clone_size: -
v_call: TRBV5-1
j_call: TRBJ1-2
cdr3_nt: TGCGCCAGCAGCCCCCACGGGGGGCAATACGAGAACTATGGCTACACCTTC
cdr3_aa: CASSPHGGQYENYGYTF

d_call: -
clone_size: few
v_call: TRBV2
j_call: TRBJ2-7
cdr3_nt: TGTGCCAGCAGTAACAGGGACTACGAGCAGTACTTC
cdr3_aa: CASSNRDYEQYF

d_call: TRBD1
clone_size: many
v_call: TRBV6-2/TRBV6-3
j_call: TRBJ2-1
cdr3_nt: TGTGCCAGCCAACTCCGGGACAGGGTCAGGGGCAATGAGCAGTTCTTC
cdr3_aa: CASQLRDRVRGNEQFF

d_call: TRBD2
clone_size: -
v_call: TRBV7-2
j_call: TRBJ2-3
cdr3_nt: TGTGCCAGCAGCCGTGGGACTAGCGGGACTAGCACAGATACGCAGTATTTT
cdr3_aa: CASSRGTSGTSTDTQYF

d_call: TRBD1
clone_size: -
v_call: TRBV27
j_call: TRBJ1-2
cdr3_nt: TGTGCCAGCAGTTCGTTCTGGGGGACAGGGGGTAACTATGGCTACACCTTC
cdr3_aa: CASSSFWGTGGNYGYTF

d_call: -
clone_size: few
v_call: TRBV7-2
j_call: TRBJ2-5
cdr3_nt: TGTGCCAGCAGCTTCCAAAGCGGCCAAGAGACCCAGTACTTC
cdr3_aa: CASSFQSGQETQYF

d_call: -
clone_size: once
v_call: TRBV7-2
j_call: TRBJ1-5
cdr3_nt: TGTGCCAGCAGCTTAAGGCTTGGCCGACTCACTCCCCAGCATTTT
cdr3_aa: CASSLRLGRLTPQHF

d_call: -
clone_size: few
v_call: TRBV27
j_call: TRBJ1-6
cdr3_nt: TGTGCCAGCAGTTACGGCAGGGGAGAGGCCCTCCACTTT
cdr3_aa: CASSYGRGEALHF